The 16 T cell receptor beta chains below all came from one sample that was sequenced in a study of cytomegalovirus exposure and HLA in healthy donors. PCR employed 60 Vbeta and 13 Jbeta primers. The assay was immunoSEQ multiplex PCR, and TCRdb's table has in-frame clones only and misses some. Of about 200,000 clones in the sample, almost 80% were seen once. Sequencing was carried out using PBMCs. The receptors here all came from a male donor in good health and CMV-seronegative.

The chain combines TRBV19 with TRBJ2-1, with 8 nucleotides matching TRBD2. The germline CDR1 and CDR2 sequences are LNHDA and SQIVND (reference sequence). Losses at the gene ends were 4 bases for V and 11 bases for J; bases not matched to a gene: 10. This CDR3 is built from 14 residues. The CDR3 sequence: CASSSERGRYKQFF. CDR3 in DNA: TGTGCCAGTAGTAGTGAGCGGGGGCGATATAAGCAGTTCTTC. Drawing the rest from reference TRBV19 and TRBJ2-1, the complete variable domain is DGGITQSPKYLFRKEGQNVTLSCEQNLNHDAMYWYRQDPGQGLRLIYYSQIVNDFQKGDIAEGYSVSREKKESFPLTVTSAQKNPTAFYLCASSSERGRYKQFFGPGTRLTVL.

The genes are TRBV6-5 and TRBJ2-1; 7 bases line up with TRBD1. The trim removed 5 bases at V and 6 bases at J, leaving 10 bases unmatched. This CDR3 region has 15 residues. Germline V gives CDR1 MNHEY, CDR2 SVGAGI. The CDR3 spells CASSQGTGAGNEQFF. The CDR3 bases are TGTGCCAGCAGTCAAGGAACAGGGGCGGGCAATGAGCAGTTCTTC.

The V gene is TRBV27, the J gene TRBJ1-1; tentatively, D is TRBD1 (5 bases). V lost 3 bases to trimming and J lost 0 bases, with 11 bases between them. This CDR3 spans 15 amino acids. Looked up from germline, CDR1 is MNHEY and CDR2 is SMNVEV (reference sequence). In DNA form, the CDR3 reads TGTGCCAGCAGTTTCCCAGGGAGGGTGAACACTGAAGCTTTCTTT. Amino acid sequence: CASSFPGRVNTEAFF.

The rearrangement uses TRBV6-1 and TRBJ1-1; a weak D match, TRBD1 (6 bases). The CDR3 spans 13 residues. The V end was cut by 6 bases, the J end by 5 bases, with 13 bases between. CDR1 is MNHNS, CDR2 SASEGT, per germline. CDR3 protein: CASRFSGDTEAFF. The CDR3 nucleotides read TGTGCCAGCAGATTCTCAGGGGATACTGAAGCTTTCTTT.

The chain combines TRBV7-2 with TRBJ2-1; 8 bases are a match to TRBD2. Germline V gene data show CDR1 as SGHTA and CDR2 as FQGNSA. The V and J ends lost 5 bases and 9 bases, in that order; junction bases with no gene match: 9. The length of the CDR3 is 14 residues. The CDR3 sequence is CASSPGLSGSEQFF. The CDR3 region has the DNA TGTGCCAGCAGCCCCGGCCTCAGCGGGAGTGAGCAGTTCTTC.

V is TRBV5-1 and J is TRBJ1-5; perhaps TRBD1 as D (5 bases). Looked up from germline, CDR1 is SGHRS and CDR2 is YFSETQ. The CDR3 has 15 residues. Between the trimmed V and J ends, which lost 0 bases and 0 bases, there was a span of 7 bases. The CDR3 spells CASSLGDYSNQPQHF. The CDR3 coding sequence is TGCGCCAGCAGCTTGGGGGACTATAGCAATCAGCCCCAGCATTTT. The full variable domain, its missing parts supplied by reference TRBV5-1 and TRBJ1-5, is KAGVTQTPRYLIKTRGQQVTLSCSPISGHRSVSWYQQTPGQGLQFLFEYFSETQRNKGNFPGRFSGRQFSNSRSEMNVSTLELGDSALYLCASSLGDYSNQPQHFGDGTRLSIL.

The chain recombines TRBV9 with TRBJ2-5; TRBD1 aligns across 10 bases. Germline values: CDR1 SGDLS, CDR2 YYNGEE. V lost 4 bases, J lost 5 bases, and 8 bases stayed unmatched. The length of the CDR3 is 15 residues. CDR3 amino acids: CASSPDRGQGETQYF. The CDR3 DNA reads as TGTGCCAGCAGCCCAGACAGGGGGCAGGGGGAGACCCAGTACTTC.

The J gene is TRBJ1-4, the V gene TRBV7-9; tentatively, D is TRBD1 (5 bases). Germline V gene lookup returns CDR1 SEHNR and CDR2 FQNEAQ (reference sequence). V lost 6 bases to trimming and J lost 5 bases, with 19 bases between them. The CDR3 covers 16 residues. CDR3 sequence reads: CASSPLGPRLNEKLFF. For the CDR3, the DNA is TGTGCCAGCAGTCCCTTGGGGCCCCGACTGAATGAAAAACTGTTTTTT. Full variable domain (remainder filled in from reference TRBV7-9 and TRBJ1-4): DTGVSQNPRHKITKRGQNVTFRCDPISEHNRLYWYRQTLGQGPEFLTYFQNEAQLEKSRLLSDRFSAERPKGSFSTLEIQRTEQGDSAMYLCASSPLGPRLNEKLFFGSGTQLSVL.

The chain uses TRBV6-5 and TRBJ1-5; D may be TRBD1 (5 bases). V was trimmed by 6 bases and J by 0 bases, leaving 12 bases between them. This CDR3 contains 15 residues. Looked up from germline, CDR1 is MNHEY and CDR2 is SVGAGI. DNA of the CDR3: TGTGCCAGCAGATACAGGAGGAATAGCAATCAGCCCCAGCATTTT. This sequence encodes CASRYRRNSNQPQHF.

The genes are TRBV7-8 and TRBJ2-3; 11 bases map to TRBD1. Germline V CDR1 and CDR2: SGHVS, FQNEAQ. The junction had 5 bases not matched to a gene; V was cut back by 3 bases and J by 3 bases. The CDR3 totals 16 residues. DNA for the CDR3: TGTGCCAGCAGCTTCTTAGGGACAGGGGGTACAGATACGCAGTATTTT. This codes for CASSFLGTGGTDTQYF.

A few counts support this clone. The V call is TRBV7-2, the J call TRBJ2-1, with TRBD1 identical over 7 bases. After removal of 3 bases from V and 7 bases from J, the junction contained 9 bases not matched to a gene. Germline values: CDR1 SGHTA, CDR2 FQGNSA. This CDR3 region has 15 residues. This CDR3 is CASSLGDRATNEQFF. The CDR3 nucleotides are TGTGCCAGCAGCTTGGGAGACAGGGCAACGAATGAGCAGTTCTTC. The variable domain in full, with the rest retrieved from reference TRBV7-2 and TRBJ2-1, is GAGVSQSPSNKVTEKGKDVELRCDPISGHTALYWYRQSLGQGLEFLIYFQGNSAPDKSGLPSDRFSAERTGGSVSTLTIQRTQQEDSAVYLCASSLGDRATNEQFFGPGTRLTVL.

A single count supports this clone. The J gene is TRBJ2-3, the V gene TRBV4-3; the D is unclear. V shed 0 bases and J shed 6 bases, with 16 bases lying between them. Germline lookup yields CDR1 LGHNA and CDR2 YSLEER. The CDR3 is 16 residues long. CDR3 in DNA: TGCGCCAGCAGCCAAGATCTGGCAGGTCGATTGGATACGCAGTATTTT. It specifies CASSQDLAGRLDTQYF.

The genes are TRBV28 and TRBJ1-1; TRBD1 aligns across 8 bases. Looked up from germline, CDR1 is MDHEN and CDR2 is SYDVKM. Unmatched junction bases numbered 6, after V lost 4 bases and J lost 5 bases. The CDR3 runs 14 residues. The CDR3 sequence: CASSSDREGTEAFF. For the CDR3, the DNA is TGTGCCAGCAGTTCGGACAGGGAGGGGACTGAAGCTTTCTTT.

The V gene is TRBV10-3, the J gene TRBJ1-3; D might be TRBD1 (5 bases). V was clipped by 7 bases and J by 2 bases, with 9 bases between them. Germline values: CDR1 ENHRY, CDR2 SYGVKD. The CDR3 is made up of 13 amino acids. The CDR3 region is CAITGTTGNTIYF. As DNA, the CDR3 is TGTGCCATCACGGGGACTACTGGAAACACCATATATTTT.

This clone was observed a few times. V gene TRBV14 combines with J gene TRBJ2-3; D not resolved. CDR3 size: 15 residues. CDR1 and CDR2 from the germline V gene are SGHDN and FVKESK. The V gene lost 1 base and the J gene lost 0 bases, with 8 bases spanning the gap. The CDR3 nucleotides are TGTGCCAGCAGCCAAGGTCGAGGTAGCACAGATACGCAGTATTTT. It is translated as CASSQGRGSTDTQYF. The full variable domain, with the rest looked up from reference TRBV14 and TRBJ2-3, is EAGVTQFPSHSVIEKGQTVTLRCDPISGHDNLYWYRRVMGKEIKFLLHFVKESKQDESGMPNNRFLAERTGGTYSTLKVQPAELEDSGVYFCASSQGRGSTDTQYFGPGTRLTVL.

As regards this clone: This specimen includes other DNA sequences encoding the same CDR3. This chain uses TRBV29-1 with TRBJ2-4, with TRBD2 as a possible D gene (6 bases). The CDR3 extends over 12 amino acids. Trimming left V 3 bases short and J 5 bases short, with 8 bases between. Germline-derived CDR1 and CDR2 are SQVTM and ANQGSEA. The CDR3 loop is CSVDPGENIQYF. In nucleotides, the CDR3 is TGCAGCGTTGACCCGGGAGAAAACATTCAGTACTTC. The full variable domain, with the rest looked up from reference TRBV29-1 and TRBJ2-4, is SAVISQKPSRDICQRGTSLTIQCQVDSQVTMMFWYRQQPGQSLTLIATANQGSEATYESGFVIDKFPISRPNLTFSTLTVSNMSPEDSSIYLCSVDPGENIQYFGAGTRLSVL.